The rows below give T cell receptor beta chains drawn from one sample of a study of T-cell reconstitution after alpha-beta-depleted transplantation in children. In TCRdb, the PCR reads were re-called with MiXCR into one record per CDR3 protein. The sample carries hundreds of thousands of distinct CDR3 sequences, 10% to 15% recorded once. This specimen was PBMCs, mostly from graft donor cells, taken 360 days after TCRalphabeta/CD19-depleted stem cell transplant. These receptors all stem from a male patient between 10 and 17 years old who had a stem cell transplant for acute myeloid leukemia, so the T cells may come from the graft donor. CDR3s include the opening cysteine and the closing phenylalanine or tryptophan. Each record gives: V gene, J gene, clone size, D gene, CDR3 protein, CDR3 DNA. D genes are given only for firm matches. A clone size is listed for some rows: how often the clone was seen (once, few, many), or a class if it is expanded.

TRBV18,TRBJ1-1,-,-,CASSPLGQRTEAFF,TGTGCCAGCTCACCACTTGGGCAGAGGACTGAAGCTTTCTTT
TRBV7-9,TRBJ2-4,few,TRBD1,CASSPRSGQGIKNIQYF,TGTGCCAGCAGCCCCCGAAGCGGACAGGGCATCAAAAACATTCAGTACTTC
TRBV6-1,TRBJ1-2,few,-,CASSEADSLGGYTF,TGTGCCAGCAGTGAAGCGGACAGTTTGGGCGGCTACACCTTC
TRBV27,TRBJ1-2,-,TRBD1,CASSQDRADGYTF,TGTGCCAGCAGCCAGGACAGGGCTGATGGCTACACCTTC
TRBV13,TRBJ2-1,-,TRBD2,CASSPSGSSGSNEQFF,TGTGCCAGCAGCCCGAGCGGCTCTAGCGGGAGCAATGAGCAGTTCTTC
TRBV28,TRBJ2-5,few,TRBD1,CASSFWDREAQETQYF,TGTGCCAGCAGTTTCTGGGACAGGGAAGCCCAAGAGACCCAGTACTTC
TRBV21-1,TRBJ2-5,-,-,CASRYREYF,TGTGCCAGCCGGTACAGGGAGTACTTC
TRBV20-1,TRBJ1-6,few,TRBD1,CSARLQGGADNSPLHF,TGCAGTGCTAGACTGCAGGGGGGCGCCGATAATTCACCCCTCCACTTT
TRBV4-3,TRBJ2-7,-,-,CASSQARVAEQYF,TGCGCCAGCAGCCAAGCCAGGGTAGCGGAGCAGTACTTC
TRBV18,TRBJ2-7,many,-,CASSPTALDEQYF,TGTGCCAGCTCACCGACAGCCCTGGACGAGCAGTACTTC
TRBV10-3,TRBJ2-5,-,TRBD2,CAISESIGLAQETQYF,TGTGCCATCAGTGAGTCGATAGGACTAGCTCAAGAGACCCAGTACTTC
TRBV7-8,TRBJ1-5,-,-,CASSYDSGLGGLMNQPQHF,TGTGCCAGCAGTTACGATTCAGGGTTAGGGGGATTAATGAATCAGCCCCAGCATTTT
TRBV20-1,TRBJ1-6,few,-,CSARDKVNSPLHF,TGCAGTGCTAGAGACAAGGTTAATTCACCCCTCCACTTT
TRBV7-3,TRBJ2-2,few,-,CASSFSGTITGELFF,TGTGCCAGCAGCTTCTCCGGGACCATCACCGGGGAGCTGTTTTTT
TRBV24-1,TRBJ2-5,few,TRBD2,CATAASGIETQYF,TGTGCCACCGCGGCTAGCGGGATTGAGACCCAGTACTTC
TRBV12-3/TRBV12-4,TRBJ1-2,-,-,CASSFLREANYGYTF,TGTGCCAGCAGTTTTCTAAGGGAAGCTAACTATGGCTACACCTTC
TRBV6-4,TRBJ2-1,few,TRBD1,CASSGQGTNEQFF,TGTGCCAGCTCGGGACAGGGAACGAATGAGCAGTTCTTC
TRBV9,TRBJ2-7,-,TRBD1,CASSTGQASYEQYF,TGTGCCAGCAGCACAGGACAGGCCTCCTACGAGCAGTACTTC
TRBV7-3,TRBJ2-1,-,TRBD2,CASSLRDQRGEQFF,TGTGCCAGCAGCCTCCGGGATCAGCGGGGGGAGCAGTTCTTC
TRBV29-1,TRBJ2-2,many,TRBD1,CSVGGTGDTGELFF,TGCAGCGTTGGAGGGACAGGGGACACCGGGGAGCTGTTTTTT
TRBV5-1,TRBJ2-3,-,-,CASSLFGPRGDTQYF,TGCGCCAGCAGCTTGTTCGGTCCCCGAGGAGATACGCAGTATTTT
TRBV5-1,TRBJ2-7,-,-,CASSPGPISYEQYF,TGCGCCAGCAGCCCGGGTCCCATCTCCTACGAGCAGTACTTC
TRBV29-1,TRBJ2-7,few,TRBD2,CSVGLAGGPPYEQYF,TGCAGCGTTGGACTAGCGGGAGGGCCTCCCTACGAGCAGTACTTC
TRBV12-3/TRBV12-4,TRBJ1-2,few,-,CASSQQENYGYTF,TGTGCCAGCAGTCAACAGGAGAACTATGGCTACACCTTC
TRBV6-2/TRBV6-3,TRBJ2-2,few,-,CASSRKGGTGELFF,TGTGCCAGCAGTCGGAAAGGGGGCACCGGGGAGCTGTTTTTT
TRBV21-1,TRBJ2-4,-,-,CASSNTSDQLAKNIQYF,TGTGCCAGCAGCAACACTAGTGACCAACTAGCCAAAAACATTCAGTACTTC
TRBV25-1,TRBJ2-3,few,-,CASSMSGPSTDTQYF,TGTGCCAGCAGTATGAGCGGCCCTAGCACAGATACGCAGTATTTT
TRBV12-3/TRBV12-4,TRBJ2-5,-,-,CASSHMVGLQGISETQYF,TGTGCCAGCAGTCACATGGTGGGATTACAGGGTATTAGCGAGACCCAGTACTTC
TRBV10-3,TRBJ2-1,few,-,CAISGTSSYNEQFF,TGTGCCATCAGTGGGACGAGCTCCTACAATGAGCAGTTCTTC
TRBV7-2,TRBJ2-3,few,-,CASSLGVFTDTQYF,TGTGCCAGCAGCTTAGGTGTCTTCACAGATACGCAGTATTTT
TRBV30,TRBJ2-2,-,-,CAWRGTGELFF,TGTGCCTGGAGAGGAACCGGGGAGCTGTTTTTT
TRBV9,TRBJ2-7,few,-,CASSVTGHEQYF,TGTGCCAGCAGCGTAACAGGGCACGAGCAGTACTTC
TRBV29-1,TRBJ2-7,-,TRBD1,CSVDEFGQGAGEQYF,TGCAGCGTTGACGAATTTGGACAGGGGGCTGGGGAGCAGTACTTC
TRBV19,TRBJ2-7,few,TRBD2,CASTPGPGLAGVSYEQYF,TGTGCCAGTACTCCGGGCCCGGGACTAGCGGGAGTTTCCTACGAGCAGTACTTC
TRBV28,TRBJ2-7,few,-,CASSFPLGEQYF,TGTGCCAGCAGTTTCCCCCTCGGAGAGCAGTACTTC
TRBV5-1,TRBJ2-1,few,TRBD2,CASSLGSTGTSGNNEQFF,TGCGCCAGCAGCTTGGGCAGTACCGGGACTAGCGGTAACAATGAGCAGTTCTTC
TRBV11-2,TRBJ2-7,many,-,CASSPRPSSYEQYF,TGTGCCAGCAGCCCCAGACCGAGCTCCTACGAGCAGTACTTC
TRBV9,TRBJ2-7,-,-,CASSVGSSSYEQYF,TGTGCCAGCAGCGTAGGGTCGAGCTCCTACGAGCAGTACTTC
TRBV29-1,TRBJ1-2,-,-,CSVIGTDTNYGYTF,TGCAGCGTCATCGGGACGGATACTAACTATGGCTACACCTTC
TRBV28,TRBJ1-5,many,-,CASSLAPGRKPQHF,TGTGCCAGCAGTTTAGCCCCAGGGAGGAAGCCCCAGCATTTT
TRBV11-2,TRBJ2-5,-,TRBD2,CASSLEALAGAWETQYF,TGTGCCAGCAGCTTAGAAGCACTAGCGGGAGCGTGGGAGACCCAGTACTTC
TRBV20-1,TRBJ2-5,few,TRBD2,CSARDYSGSRGETQYF,TGCAGTGCTAGAGATTATAGCGGGAGTCGAGGAGAGACCCAGTACTTC
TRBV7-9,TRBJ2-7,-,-,CASSSHSAISGSYEQYF,TGTGCCAGCAGCTCCCATAGTGCGATCTCGGGCTCCTACGAGCAGTACTTC
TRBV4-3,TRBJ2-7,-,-,CASSQIGQGAYEQYF,TGCGCCAGCAGCCAAATCGGGCAGGGTGCCTACGAGCAGTACTTC
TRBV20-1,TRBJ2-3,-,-,CSASRQTGMAVTDTQYF,TGCAGTGCTTCTAGACAGACTGGGATGGCGGTCACAGATACGCAGTATTTT
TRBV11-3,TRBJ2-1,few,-,CASSFTGTYPYNEQFF,TGTGCCAGCAGCTTCACCGGGACGTACCCCTACAATGAGCAGTTCTTC